This entry lists 29 T cell receptor beta chains sequenced from one sample in a study of yellow fever vaccine responses in identical twins. TCRdb recomputed calls from the RT-PCR reads with MiXCR, one row per CDR3 protein. The data hold around 20,000 distinct CDR3 sequences, with around 70% observed a single time. Sequencing was performed on T cells from blood (PBMCs), unsorted or a sorted subset (not recorded which), taken before or after yellow fever vaccination (not recorded which). The receptors stem from a woman between 18 and 29 years old who received the yellow fever vaccine.

This clonotype was seen a few times. The V gene is TRBV15, the J gene TRBJ2-4; the D is unclear. Germline CDR1 reads LNHNV; CDR2 reads YYDKDF (reference sequence). This CDR3 contains 16 residues. With 1 base removed from V and 8 bases from J, the gap between germline ends came to 18 bases. This chain's CDR3 is CATSRGAGWGRDIQYF. The CDR3 nucleotides are TGTGCCACCAGCAGAGGAGCAGGTTGGGGTCGAGACATTCAGTACTTC.

This clonotype was observed a few times. The chain has TRBV2 and TRBJ2-1; TRBD2 matches 13 bases. The germline CDR1 and CDR2 sequences are SNHLY and FYNNEI. The CDR3 sequence is 15 residues long. Losses at the gene ends were 6 bases for V and 4 bases for J; bases not matched to a gene: 3. The CDR3 DNA follows: TGTGCCAGCAGGTTGACTAGCGGGAGGTACAATGAGCAGTTCTTC. This encodes CASRLTSGRYNEQFF. The full variable domain, in which reference TRBV2 and TRBJ2-1 provide the parts outside the CDR3, is EPEVTQTPSHQVTQMGQEVILRCVPISNHLYFYWYRQILGQKVEFLVSFYNNEISEKSEIFDDQFSVERPDGSNFTLKIRSTKLEDSAMYFCASRLTSGRYNEQFFGPGTRLTVL.

The chain couples TRBV11-3 to TRBJ2-4; a possible D gene is TRBD1 (6 bases). Germline loops: CDR1 SGHNT, CDR2 YENEEA. The CDR3 is made up of 18 amino acids. With 2 bases removed from V and 2 bases from J, the gap between germline ends came to 19 bases. CDR3 in DNA: TGTGCCAGCAGCTTACCCTATCACCGGGACAAGTCCAAAAACATTCAGTACTTC. This sequence encodes CASSLPYHRDKSKNIQYF.

Here the CDR3 DNA reads TGCGCCAGCAGTCCGACAGGGAGCCAGCCCCAGCATTTT. Residues: CASSPTGSQPQHF. The gene calls are TRBV10-1 and TRBJ1-5; the match to TRBD1 covers 7 bases. Germline loops: CDR1 WNHNN, CDR2 SYGVQD (reference sequence). This CDR3 is built from 13 residues. J gave up 7 bases and V 5 bases, and 5 bases lay outside the gene matches.

In this sample, this clonotype turned up once. The chain uses TRBV5-1 and TRBJ2-5, with D possibly matching TRBD1 (5 bases). CDR1 is SGHRS, CDR2 YFSETQ, per germline. This CDR3 is 14 amino acids long. V was shortened by 0 bases and J by 7 bases, with 13 bases between the two germline ends. The CDR3 loop is CASSLGTNVGTQYF. The CDR3 region has the DNA TGCGCCAGCAGCTTGGGGACAAACGTCGGGACCCAGTACTTC.

The chain employs TRBV27 and TRBJ2-7, with D maybe TRBD2 (5 bases). In germline, CDR1 is MNHEY, CDR2 SMNVEV (reference sequence). Between the trimmed V and J ends, which lost 0 bases and 3 bases, there was a span of 12 bases. The CDR3 sequence is 15 residues long. The CDR3 spells CASSLSVGAIYEQYF. The CDR3 bases are TGTGCCAGCAGTTTATCGGTGGGAGCCATCTACGAGCAGTACTTC.

The rearrangement joins TRBV12-3 or TRBV12-4 to TRBJ2-6; tentatively, D is TRBD1 or TRBD2 (5 bases each). Trimming took 6 bases from V and 4 from J, leaving 10 bases between them. This CDR3 has 14 residues. CDR3 in amino acids: CASSKGTGANVLTF. The CDR3 DNA sequence: TGTGCCAGCAGCAAGGGGACCGGGGCCAACGTCCTGACTTTC.

This clonotype showed up just a few times. The chain is built from TRBV5-4 and TRBJ2-1, with no clear D. Germline values: CDR1 SGHNT, CDR2 YYREEE (reference sequence). V shed 1 base and J shed 1 base, with 9 bases lying between them. This CDR3 is built from 15 residues. The CDR3 is CASSLSVTSYNEQFF. CDR3 bases: TGTGCCAGCAGCTTGAGCGTGACTTCCTACAATGAGCAGTTCTTC.

The V and J genes are TRBV7-6 and TRBJ1-1; no clear D. The germline gives CDR1 SGHVS, CDR2 FNYEAQ. The CDR3 is 15 residues long. Trimming shortened V by 2 bases and J by 2 bases, and 12 bases separated the two germline ends. The CDR3 loop reads CASSLSSLFNTEAFF. The CDR3 DNA reads TGTGCCAGCAGCTTAAGTTCCCTATTCAACACTGAAGCTTTCTTT.

This clonotype showed up just once. The chain is built from TRBV20-1 and TRBJ2-1; D might be TRBD2 (6 bases). Germline V gene sequence: CDR1 DFQATT, CDR2 SNEGSKA (reference sequence). V shed 4 bases and J shed 2 bases, with 12 bases lying between them. This CDR3 comprises 14 residues. CDR3 residues: CSATGRGTYNEQFF. The DNA for the CDR3 is TGCAGTGCTACCGGGCGGGGCACCTACAATGAGCAGTTCTTC.

This clonotype was picked up a small number of times. V and J are TRBV7-9 and TRBJ1-1, with TRBD1 as a possible D gene (6 bases). Trimming stripped 5 bases from V and 7 bases from J, with 20 bases between. Germline CDR1 SEHNR, CDR2 FQNEAQ (reference sequence). CDR3 length equals 15 residues. The CDR3 loop is CASSNSNGGSVEAFF. The CDR3 coding sequence is TGTGCCAGCAGCAATTCCAACGGGGGCTCGGTTGAAGCTTTCTTT.

This chain joins TRBV11-1 and TRBJ2-1; the match to TRBD1 covers 12 bases. The V gene's germline CDR1 is SGHAT and CDR2 FQDESV (reference sequence). The V segment lost 4 bases and the J segment 0 bases; nucleotides outside the gene matches: 10. The CDR3 length is 19 residues. In DNA form, the CDR3 reads TGTGCCAGCAGCTCCGTCCCGGGACAGGGGGCGTTCTCCTACAATGAGCAGTTCTTC. Translated: CASSSVPGQGAFSYNEQFF.

The chain joins TRBV19 to TRBJ1-1; weak D call: TRBD1 (5 bases). Germline loops: CDR1 LNHDA, CDR2 SQIVND (reference sequence). The CDR3 has 14 amino acids. The ends were cut back, 3 bases at V and 5 bases at J, with 13 bases in the middle. The CDR3 reads CASSISGVATEAFF. The DNA for the CDR3 is TGTGCCAGTAGTATTTCGGGGGTCGCTACTGAAGCTTTCTTT.

The chain employs TRBV4-1 and TRBJ1-5; D unresolved. Germline V CDR1 and CDR2: MGHRA, YSYEKL. Trimming removed 0 bases from V and 4 bases from J, with 10 bases in between. The CDR3 runs 15 residues. The CDR3 protein is CASSQERVRNQPQHF. The CDR3 DNA reads TGCGCCAGCAGCCAAGAACGGGTGCGAAATCAGCCCCAGCATTTT.

The chain is built from TRBV5-5 and TRBJ1-1, with 9 positions matching TRBD1. The CDR3 has 16 residues. Germline CDR1 is SGHKS and CDR2 is YYEKEE (reference sequence). J lost 6 bases, V lost 0 bases, and 9 bases had no gene match. The CDR3 spells CASSLAFTGGRAEAFF. The CDR3 nucleotides read TGTGCCAGCAGCTTGGCCTTCACAGGGGGCAGGGCTGAAGCTTTCTTT.

The CDR3 region has the DNA TGTGCCAGCTCACGAACGCCCTCACAACAGGATAATGAAAAACTGTTTTTT. Protein sequence: CASSRTPSQQDNEKLFF. The chain carries TRBV18 and TRBJ1-4; possibly TRBD1 for D (5 bases). This CDR3 has 17 residues. Trimming stripped 4 bases from V and 4 bases from J, with 19 bases between. CDR1 is KGHSH and CDR2 is LQKENI in the germline V gene.

In this sample, this clonotype turned up a few times. The rearrangement links TRBV4-2 to TRBJ2-5; D gene uncertain. The CDR3 extends over 15 amino acids. From germline, CDR1 is LGHNA and CDR2 YNFKEQ. V lost 4 bases and J lost 5, with 17 bases in between. CDR3: CASSRGTSRWETQYF. The CDR3 coding sequence is TGTGCCAGCAGCCGAGGAACCTCCAGATGGGAGACCCAGTACTTC.

In this sample, this clonotype turned up once. The chain uses TRBV5-4 and TRBJ2-5; a possible D gene is TRBD2 (5 bases). The CDR3 consists of 12 residues. Trimming stripped 3 bases from V and 5 bases from J, with 8 bases between. Germline loops: CDR1 SGHNT, CDR2 YYREEE (reference sequence). CDR3 in amino acids: CASSSDWETQYF. The CDR3 DNA follows: TGTGCCAGCAGCTCGGACTGGGAGACCCAGTACTTC.

This clonotype has more than one count but fewer than ten. The chain is built from TRBV19 and TRBJ2-2; the D is unclear. This CDR3 has 14 amino acids. From germline, CDR1 is LNHDA and CDR2 SQIVND (reference sequence). V shed 5 bases and J shed 4 bases, with 11 bases lying between them. The CDR3 loop reads CASSRAGFTGELFF. CDR3 nucleotide sequence: TGTGCCAGTAGTCGGGCAGGATTCACCGGGGAGCTGTTTTTT.

This chain uses TRBV7-9 with TRBJ2-2, with D perhaps TRBD1 (6 bases). Germline CDR1 reads SEHNR; CDR2 reads FQNEAQ (reference sequence). V was trimmed by 4 bases and J by 6 bases, leaving 12 bases between them. The CDR3 is made up of 14 amino acids. DNA for the CDR3: TGTGCCAGCAGCTCGCACAGGGTTTCCGGGGAGCTGTTTTTT. Translating gives CASSSHRVSGELFF.

The rearrangement links TRBV10-3 to TRBJ1-3, with 7 bases aligning to TRBD1. V was clipped by 6 bases and J by 0 bases; unmatched bases: 5. The CDR3 runs to 15 residues. Germline CDR1 reads ENHRY; CDR2 reads SYGVKD. CDR3 in DNA: TGTGCCATCAGAGGACAGGAGTTCTCTGGAAACACCATATATTTT. Protein product: CAIRGQEFSGNTIYF.

This clonotype was seen only once. This chain joins TRBV5-1 and TRBJ1-5; 8 positions match TRBD1. CDR1 is SGHRS and CDR2 is YFSETQ in the germline V gene. V lost 0 bases to trimming and J lost 2 bases; unmatched junction nucleotides: 1. The CDR3 extends over 15 amino acids. Here the CDR3 DNA reads TGCGCCAGCAGCTTGGAGGGACAGGGCAATCAGCCCCAGCATTTT. Translation: CASSLEGQGNQPQHF.

This sequence joins TRBV20-1 and TRBJ2-1; 10 bases match TRBD2. Germline V gene lookup returns CDR1 DFQATT and CDR2 SNEGSKA (reference sequence). V was pared by 6 bases and J by 4 bases, with 6 bases of the junction left unmatched. This CDR3 has 14 amino acids. DNA for the CDR3: TGCAGTGCCGATAGCGGGAGGTCTTACAATGAGCAGTTCTTC. It is translated as CSADSGRSYNEQFF.

The chain employs TRBV11-2 and TRBJ2-3; perhaps D is TRBD1 or TRBD2 (6 bases each). With 1 base removed from V and 1 base from J, the gap between germline ends came to 18 bases. The V gene's germline CDR1 is SGHAT and CDR2 FQNNGV. This CDR3 has 18 amino acids. The CDR3 DNA follows: TGTGCCAGCAGCTTAGGTAGTGGTTCGGGGGCCCGCACAGATACGCAGTATTTT. Residues: CASSLGSGSGARTDTQYF.

The gene calls are TRBV11-3 and TRBJ1-6; maybe TRBD1 (6 bases). Trimming left V 4 bases short and J 4 bases short, with 14 bases between. The CDR3 contains 16 residues. CDR1 and CDR2 from the germline V gene are SGHNT and YENEEA. Here the CDR3 DNA reads TGTGCCAGCAGCTCACGACAGGACCCATATAATTCACCCCTCCACTTT. The encoded protein is CASSSRQDPYNSPLHF. The full variable domain, rest sourced from reference TRBV11-3 and TRBJ1-6, is EAGVVQSPRYKIIEKKQPVAFWCNPISGHNTLYWYLQNLGQGPELLIRYENEEAVDDSQLPKDRFSAERLKGVDSTLKIQPAELGDSAVYLCASSSRQDPYNSPLHFGNGTRLTVT.

The J gene is TRBJ2-6, the V gene TRBV16; the D is unclear. The CDR3 has 15 residues. V lost 4 bases and J 0 bases, leaving 7 bases between the germline ends. Germline assignment: CDR1 KGHSY and CDR2 FQNENV. The CDR3 sequence is CASSPFYSGANVLTF. The CDR3 DNA is TGTGCCAGCAGCCCTTTTTACTCTGGGGCCAACGTCCTGACTTTC.

In this sample, this clonotype turned up a few times. The V and J genes are TRBV5-1 and TRBJ2-1, with unresolved D. CDR3 length equals 11 residues. The germline V gene encodes CDR1 SGHRS and CDR2 YFSETQ. Trimming left V 4 bases short and J 5 bases short, with 4 bases between. The CDR3 bases are TGCGCCAGCAGCGCTCACAATGAGCAGTTCTTC. It yields the protein CASSAHNEQFF.

This chain connects TRBV2 to TRBJ2-1; TRBD2 matches 9 bases. Germline values: CDR1 SNHLY, CDR2 FYNNEI. J was trimmed by 8 bases and V by 5 bases; bases with no gene match: 7. This CDR3 contains 14 residues. CDR3 amino acids: CASSRLAARDEQFF. CDR3 coding DNA: TGTGCCAGCAGTAGACTAGCGGCGCGAGATGAGCAGTTCTTC.

This clonotype was counted a single time. V and J are TRBV12-3 or TRBV12-4 and TRBJ1-1; tentative D call: TRBD1 (6 bases). V lost 1 base to trimming and J lost 4 bases, with 13 bases between them. The CDR3 consists of 15 residues. The CDR3 reads CASSLEQGWATEAFF. The CDR3, as DNA: TGTGCCAGCAGTTTAGAACAGGGATGGGCCACTGAAGCTTTCTTT.